What follows describes a single TCR beta chain. Antigen unknown. These data originate in a study of naive and memory T cell subsets. CD8 T cells were positively selected from what remained after CD4 positive selection. The beta constant-region primer was an equimolar mix of two oligonucleotides covering TRBC1 and TRBC2. Four rounds of PCR amplified the ligated cDNA using nested alpha and beta constant-region primers plus SP2. The cDNA 3' end received a ligated single-stranded oligonucleotide carrying the SP2 primer and a 12-nucleotide UMI. TCRdb recomputed calls from the UMI-ligation and nested PCR reads with MiXCR, one row per CDR3 protein. The table shows roughly 150,000 distinct CDR3 sequences, with 15% to 25% occurring only once. The V gene end was trimmed by 5 bases and the J gene end by 3 bases; junction bases not matched to a gene: 8. The CDR3 has 15 residues. Germline-derived CDR1 and CDR2 are LGHNA and YSLEER.

Study outcomes and limitations: Naive and memory subsets had different power law exponents for TCR abundance. Naive repertoires, especially CD8, held a few larger clonotypes, possibly memory cells re-expressing CD45RA. Over 85% of naive TCR sequences appeared only once after error correction, unlike memory subsets.

Specimen: naive CD8+ T cells from blood. This TCR was sampled from a human donor in good health. The genes are TRBV4-3 and TRBJ2-7; 9 bases map to TRBD2. The CDR3 protein is CASSGREGPLYEQYF. The CDR3 DNA reads as TGCGCCAGCAGCGGGCGGGAGGGCCCGCTCTACGAGCAGTACTTC.